This TCR beta chain was obtained from a study of T cells in Graves' hyperthyroidism and ophthalmopathy. If no ophthalmopathy progression occurred within 18 months, Graves' hyperthyroidism was stable. Patients aged 18 to 65 with hyperthyroidism were newly diagnosed, with duration under 2 months. Extraction of PBMCs used 10 ml of fresh peripheral blood. This clonotype has just a few counts. The source material, RNA transcripts, was used to amplify TCR beta CDR3 regions. A first-round RT-PCR of the TCR CDR3 used the HTBI primer set. MiXCR, run by TCRdb on the multiplex PCR reads, gives a single entry per CDR3 protein. The sample lists approximately 600,000 distinct CDR3 sequences, about a sixth seen once, with 3% to 4% in the top ten. J was trimmed by 0 bases and V by 7 bases; bases with no gene match: 11. The CDR3 is made up of 17 amino acids. Germline V lookup: CDR1 LGHDT, CDR2 YNNKEL (reference sequence).

This TCR was sampled from a woman aged 25 to 39 with Graves' hyperthyroidism. The chain joins TRBV3-1 to TRBJ2-1; 8 nucleotides line up with TRBD2. The sample consisted of blood. The CDR3 nucleotides are TGTGCCAGCATCGACTCGGGACTAGGGGGCTCCTACAATGAGCAGTTCTTC. Its protein product is CASIDSGLGGSYNEQFF.